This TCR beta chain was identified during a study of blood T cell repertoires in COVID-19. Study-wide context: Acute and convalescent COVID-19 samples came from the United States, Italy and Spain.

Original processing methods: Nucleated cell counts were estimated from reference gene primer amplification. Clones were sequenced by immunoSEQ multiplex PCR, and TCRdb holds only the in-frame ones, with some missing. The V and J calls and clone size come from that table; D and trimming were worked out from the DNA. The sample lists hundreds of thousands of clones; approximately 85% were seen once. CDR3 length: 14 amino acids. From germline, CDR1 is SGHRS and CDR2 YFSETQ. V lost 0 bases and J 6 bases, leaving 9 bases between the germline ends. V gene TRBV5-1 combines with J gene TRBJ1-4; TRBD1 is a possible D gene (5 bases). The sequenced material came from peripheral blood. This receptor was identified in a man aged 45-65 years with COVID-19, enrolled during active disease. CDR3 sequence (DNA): TGCGCCAGCAGCTTGGGGAGGGGAGATGAAAAACTGTTTTTT. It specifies CASSLGRGDEKLFF.